This T cell receptor (beta chain) derives from a study of blood T cell repertoires in COVID-19. Overall study context: The United States, Italy and Spain supplied acute and convalescent COVID-19 samples. The cDNA or gDNA used as material had been derived from T cells, B-cell-depleted T cells, or PBMCs.

In the original analysis: Nucleated cell counts were estimated from reference gene primer amplification. Clones were sequenced by immunoSEQ multiplex PCR, and TCRdb holds only the in-frame ones, with some missing. V and J calls and clone size are given by that table; D and trimming were obtained from the DNA. The sample records about 230,000 clones, roughly 80% being singletons. Germline values: CDR1 MNHEY, CDR2 SVGAGI. CDR3 length: 15 amino acids. The ends were cut back, 4 bases at V and 0 bases at J, with 10 bases in the middle. The sample consisted of peripheral blood. V and J are TRBV6-5 and TRBJ2-1; D might be TRBD1 (6 bases). The TCR originated in a woman older than 75 with acute or convalescent COVID-19. CDR3 protein: CASSSGVNSYNEQFF. The DNA for the CDR3 is TGTGCCAGCAGTTCAGGGGTCAACTCCTACAATGAGCAGTTCTTC.